These 4 T cell receptor beta chains were sequenced from one sample in a study of read filtering for tumor transcriptome and immune sequencing. Molecular barcoded adaptors covering alpha/delta and beta/gamma chains were used on roughly 370 ng RNA. One entry per CDR3 protein, called by TCRdb with MiXCR from the reads. The sample gives 130,000 or so distinct CDR3 sequences, around 13% of which show up once; roughly 7.6% is in the top ten. The sequenced sample consisted of a population of CD138-negative cells sorted from bone marrow. The source is a donor at least 40 years old with multiple myeloma.

In its sample, this clonotype was seen many times. This sequence joins TRBV30 and TRBJ2-7; D perhaps matches TRBD2 (5 bases). This CDR3 has 13 amino acids. The germline CDR1 and CDR2 sequences are GTSNPN and SVGIG (reference sequence). V shed 6 bases and J shed 2 bases, with 14 bases lying between them. The CDR3 spells CACRTLLTYEQYF. CDR3 sequence (DNA): TGTGCCTGTAGGACTCTCCTCACCTACGAGCAGTACTTC.

This clonotype has just a few counts. The J gene is TRBJ2-3, the V gene TRBV7-2, with 10 bases aligning to TRBD2. The germline CDR1 and CDR2 sequences are SGHTA and FQGNSA. There are 14 residues in the CDR3. The V segment lost 8 bases and the J segment 6 bases; nucleotides outside the gene matches: 8. CDR3 amino acids: CASGRPSGSDTQYF. CDR3 in DNA: TGTGCCAGCGGACGCCCTAGCGGGAGCGATACGCAGTATTTT.

At least ten counts were recorded for this clonotype. The chain has TRBV6-5 and TRBJ1-6, with D possibly being TRBD1 (5 bases). The CDR3 extends over 13 amino acids. Germline V gene data show CDR1 as MNHEY and CDR2 as SVGAGI. V was pared by 5 bases and J by 11 bases, with 13 bases between. This CDR3 reads CASSRDGLAPLHF. The CDR3 nucleotides are TGTGCCAGCAGTAGGGACGGTTTAGCACCCCTCCACTTT.

Remarks on this clonotype: This may be a read error: a much more frequent sequence differs by one nucleotide. This chain uses TRBV3-1 with TRBJ2-1; perhaps TRBD2 as D (5 bases). Germline V gene data show CDR1 as LGHDT and CDR2 as YNNKEL (reference sequence). The CDR3 is 15 amino acids. For the CDR3, the DNA is TGTGCCAGCAGCCAAGGGGAGTTCTCCTACAATGAGCAGTCCTTC. Translated: CASSQGEFSYNEQSF.